This T cell receptor (beta chain) was captured in a study of cytomegalovirus exposure and HLA in healthy donors. The assay was immunoSEQ multiplex PCR, and TCRdb's table has in-frame clones only and misses some. The table records about 49,000 clones, about 90% of them present only once. CDR1 SGHTA and CDR2 FQGTGA come from the germline V gene. Trimming removed 3 bases from V and 4 bases from J, with 12 bases in between. The CDR3 has 15 residues. The sequenced sample consisted of PBMCs. J is TRBJ2-2 and V is TRBV7-3; perhaps TRBD1 as D (5 bases). The source is a man younger than 35 in good health and CMV-seronegative. In DNA form, the CDR3 reads TGTGCCAGCAGCTTCGACGTGACAGCCACCGGGGAGCTGTTTTTT. Protein: CASSFDVTATGELFF.